This T cell receptor beta chain was profiled in a study of beta chain features in type 1 diabetes. Expressed TCRB transcripts were sequenced, since all the RNA that had been isolated was reverse transcribed. The repertoire was sequenced with immunoSEQ multiplex PCR; TCRdb's copy has only in-frame clones and lacks some. The data hold approximately 400,000 clones, with more than 13% observed a single time. Trimming cost V 1 base and J 3 bases, with 7 bases left between them. The CDR3 extends over 13 amino acids. Germline V gene sequence: CDR1 SGHRS, CDR2 YFSETQ. The TCR sequence derives from a woman aged 18 to 35 in good health. The sample taken for sequencing was naive CD4+ T cells from blood. The V call is TRBV5-1, the J call TRBJ2-5; no reliable D call. The CDR3 region is CASSLIYKETQYF. CDR3 DNA: TGCGCCAGCAGCTTGATATACAAAGAGACCCAGTACTTC.